This T cell receptor (beta chain) was documented in a study of glioma-infiltrating T cells after dendritic cell vaccination. At the level of the study: Dendritic cell vaccination trial patients had either newly diagnosed or recurrent glioblastoma.

TCRdb's copy holds only in-frame clones and misses some; the assay was immunoSEQ multiplex PCR. This table holds fewer than 40,000 clones, 90% found once. Per the germline V gene, CDR1 is MGHRA and CDR2 is YSYEKL. CDR3 size: 15 residues. Between the trimmed V and J ends, which lost 3 bases and 2 bases, there was a span of 14 bases. The chain carries TRBV4-1 and TRBJ2-7; D possibly corresponds to TRBD1 (6 bases). Here the sequenced sample was blood, taken before dendritic cell vaccination. This sequence originates from a human donor with glioblastoma. The CDR3 loop is CASSHPSNRAYEQYF. The CDR3 nucleotides read TGCGCCAGCAGCCATCCCTCGAACAGGGCCTACGAGCAGTACTTC.